This entry lists 27 T cell receptor beta chains sequenced from one sample in a study of blood T cell repertoires in COVID-19. Using immunoSEQ multiplex PCR, the repertoire was profiled, and TCRdb retains in-frame clones only, with some absent. The sample lists roughly 180,000 clones, approximately 89% occurring once. The sequencing input was PBMCs or T cells enriched from blood (not recorded which). These TCRs come from a man in his forties who had recovered from COVID-19.

The V call is TRBV5-8, the J call TRBJ2-5; no clear D. Trimming shortened V by 6 bases and J by 1 base, and 10 bases separated the two germline ends. The germline V gene has CDR1 SGHTS and CDR2 YDEGEE. The CDR3 contains 13 residues. CDR3 sequence: CASNPGSQETQYF. The CDR3 DNA follows: TGTGCCAGCAACCCGGGTAGCCAAGAGACCCAGTACTTC.

The V call is TRBV19, the J call TRBJ1-1; tentative D call: TRBD1 (6 bases). There are 14 residues in the CDR3. Germline CDR1 is LNHDA and CDR2 is SQIVND (reference sequence). V was cut by 0 bases and J by 7 bases, with 12 bases left in between. CDR3 bases: TGTGCCAGTAGTATAGATACAGGGATTTTTGAAGCTTTCTTT. Encoded protein: CASSIDTGIFEAFF.

The CDR3 nucleotides read TGTGCCAGCAGCTCGCTTACACGCCGTGAAGCTTTCTTT. It encodes CASSSLTRREAFF. The chain employs TRBV11-3 and TRBJ1-1, with D unclear. The CDR3 is made up of 13 amino acids. V shed 4 bases and J shed 7 bases, with 13 bases lying between them. CDR1 and CDR2 from the germline V gene are SGHNT and YENEEA.

This chain connects TRBV24-1 to TRBJ2-2; 7 positions match TRBD2. The CDR3 is 15 residues long. Germline-derived CDR1 and CDR2 are KGHDR and SFDVKD. Trimming took 6 bases from V and 4 from J; bases not matched to a gene: 7. CDR3 nucleotides: TGTGCCACCAGTACCGGGAGGCAGAGCACCGGGGAGCTGTTTTTT. Amino acids: CATSTGRQSTGELFF.

This chain links TRBV24-1 with TRBJ1-1, with D uncertain. Germline V gene sequence: CDR1 KGHDR, CDR2 SFDVKD. The CDR3 is made up of 13 amino acids. V was cut by 6 bases and J by 4 bases, with 11 bases left in between. The CDR3 sequence is CATSIGGGTEAFF. The CDR3 DNA reads as TGTGCCACCAGTATCGGAGGTGGCACTGAAGCTTTCTTT.

This chain joins TRBV28 and TRBJ1-5; possibly TRBD1 for D (6 bases). V was clipped by 4 bases and J by 7 bases, with 17 bases between them. The CDR3 consists of 15 residues. Per germline, CDR1 MDHEN and CDR2 SYDVKM. This CDR3 is CASSSTGIQLQPQHF. Written as DNA, the CDR3 is TGTGCCAGCAGTTCAACAGGGATTCAATTACAGCCCCAGCATTTT.

The V and J genes are TRBV6-5 and TRBJ2-1; D perhaps matches TRBD2 (6 bases). V lost 8 bases and J 4 bases, leaving 18 bases between the germline ends. The V gene's germline CDR1 is MNHEY and CDR2 SVGAGI. This CDR3 has 15 amino acids. As DNA, the CDR3 is TGTGCCAGCCTTCCCATAGCGGCCCTATACAATGAGCAGTTCTTC. Translation gives CASLPIAALYNEQFF.

V gene TRBV28 combines with J gene TRBJ2-7, with 8 bases that match TRBD2. The germline CDR1 and CDR2 sequences are MDHEN and SYDVKM. The CDR3 loop spans 13 amino acids. The ends lost 5 bases at V and 6 bases at J; junction bases unmatched: 6. The CDR3 loop is CASSREGGLEQYF. The CDR3 DNA sequence: TGTGCCAGCAGTCGGGAGGGCGGGCTCGAGCAGTACTTC.

The chain combines TRBV9 with TRBJ2-1; 8 bases fit TRBD1. Germline V gene lookup returns CDR1 SGDLS and CDR2 YYNGEE. V lost 6 bases and J lost 6; bases outside the gene matches: 11. The CDR3 sequence is 15 residues long. This CDR3 is CASTPTGTGLNEQFF. CDR3 DNA sequence: TGTGCCAGCACCCCAACCGGGACAGGTCTCAATGAGCAGTTCTTC.

The genes are TRBV18 and TRBJ1-3, with TRBD1 identical over 8 bases. Trimming at V came to 6 bases and at J to 2 bases, leaving 9 bases not matched to a gene. This CDR3 contains 16 residues. Germline V gene lookup returns CDR1 KGHSH and CDR2 LQKENI. The CDR3 protein is CASSLNLDRAGNTIYF. DNA of the CDR3: TGTGCCAGCTCCCTCAACTTGGACAGGGCTGGAAACACCATATATTTT. The full variable domain, rest sourced from reference TRBV18 and TRBJ1-3, is NAGVMQNPRHLVRRRGQEARLRCSPMKGHSHVYWYRQLPEEGLKFMVYLQKENIIDESGMPKERFSAEFPKEGPSILRIQQVVRGDSAAYFCASSLNLDRAGNTIYFGEGSWLTVV.

V usage is TRBV12-3 or TRBV12-4 and J usage is TRBJ1-2; 9 bases align to TRBD1. The CDR3 covers 13 residues. Unmatched junction bases numbered 4, after V lost 6 bases and J lost 5 bases. CDR3 DNA: TGTGCCAGCAGCCCTGGGACAGGGTATGGCTACACCTTC. Encoded protein: CASSPGTGYGYTF.

The chain carries TRBV5-1 and TRBJ2-5; unclear D gene. The CDR3 sequence is 13 residues long. V was shortened by 0 bases and J by 9 bases, with 12 bases between the two germline ends. From germline, CDR1 is SGHRS and CDR2 YFSETQ. The CDR3 is CASSLDPLSAQYF. As DNA, the CDR3 is TGCGCCAGCAGCTTGGATCCCCTTTCCGCCCAGTACTTC.

This clone was counted at least ten times. This sequence joins TRBV10-3 and TRBJ1-5, with a tentative D call TRBD1 (6 bases). The V gene's germline CDR1 is ENHRY and CDR2 SYGVKD. Trimming removed 9 bases from V and 4 bases from J, with 10 bases in between. CDR3 length equals 12 residues. The CDR3 sequence is CAIGTRNQPQHF. The DNA for the CDR3 is TGTGCCATAGGGACACGGAATCAGCCCCAGCATTTT.

The chain links TRBV11-2 to TRBJ2-5; maybe TRBD2 (6 bases). Trimming stripped 3 bases from V and 9 bases from J, with 8 bases between. CDR1 and CDR2 (germline): SGHAT, FQNNGV. The CDR3 contains 11 residues. The CDR3 coding sequence is TGTGCCAGCAGCTTTAGGGAGGCCCAGTACTTC. Translating it yields CASSFREAQYF.

This chain uses TRBV5-4 with TRBJ1-2; D not certain. The germline V gene has CDR1 SGHNT and CDR2 YYREEE (reference sequence). Between the trimmed V and J ends, which lost 4 bases and 4 bases, there was a span of 11 bases. The length of the CDR3 is 13 residues. The CDR3 bases are TGTGCCAGCAGCCCACTTCGGGGCTATGGCTACACCTTC. Protein sequence: CASSPLRGYGYTF.

The rearrangement joins TRBV11-2 to TRBJ1-6; maybe TRBD1 (5 bases). Germline V gene lookup returns CDR1 SGHAT and CDR2 FQNNGV. V was clipped by 6 bases and J by 4 bases, with 13 bases between them. The CDR3 extends over 15 amino acids. CDR3 in DNA: TGTGCCAGCAGAAATATCCAGGGTTATAATTCACCCCTCCACTTT. This gives the protein CASRNIQGYNSPLHF.

This clone was recorded once. This CDR3 is CASSQPSGMGKTQYF. CDR3 nucleotide sequence: TGCGCCAGCAGCCAGCCTAGCGGGATGGGGAAGACCCAGTACTTC. The V and J genes are TRBV4-1 and TRBJ2-5; TRBD2 matches 9 bases. The CDR3 loop spans 15 amino acids. Germline V gene sequence: CDR1 MGHRA, CDR2 YSYEKL. After removal of 3 bases from V and 6 bases from J, the junction contained 8 bases not matched to a gene.

This clone was counted a single time. This chain uses TRBV7-6 with TRBJ2-7, with TRBD2 matching over 7 bases. CDR1 and CDR2 from the germline V gene are SGHVS and FNYEAQ. V trimming: 3 bases; J trimming: 2 bases; junction bases outside the gene matches: 7. CDR3 length: 15 amino acids. Here the CDR3 DNA reads TGTGCCAGCAGCTTGAGGCGGGAGCGGACCTACGAGCAGTACTTC. This encodes CASSLRRERTYEQYF.

The chain links TRBV19 to TRBJ1-6; 9 nucleotides align to TRBD1. V shed 0 bases, J shed 10 bases, and the junction held 10 bases outside the gene matches. Looked up from germline, CDR1 is LNHDA and CDR2 is SQIVND (reference sequence). The CDR3 is 17 amino acids. The CDR3 nucleotides are TGTGCCAGTAGTATAGATCCCTCCGGGACAGGGATCTCACCCCTCCACTTT. Protein: CASSIDPSGTGISPLHF.

The rearrangement uses TRBV7-6 and TRBJ2-3; TRBD2 matches 15 bases. The germline gives CDR1 SGHVS, CDR2 FNYEAQ. The CDR3 covers 19 residues. Unmatched junction bases numbered 10, after V lost 4 bases and J lost 2 bases. The DNA of the CDR3 is TGTGCCAGCAGCTCATCCCCCGGGACTAGCGGGGGGAACACAGATACGCAGTATTTT. As protein: CASSSSPGTSGGNTDTQYF.

The V and J genes are TRBV27 and TRBJ2-1, with D tentatively TRBD2 (7 bases). The CDR3 is 11 amino acids. V was trimmed by 7 bases and J by 15 bases, leaving 16 bases between them. The germline gives CDR1 MNHEY, CDR2 SMNVEV (reference sequence). For the CDR3, the DNA is TGTGCCAGCAAATCTACGGGGGGCGCGTTCTTC. Residues: CASKSTGGAFF.

This clone was seen once. This chain connects TRBV5-6 to TRBJ1-5; 12 bases are shared with TRBD1. This CDR3 is 15 amino acids long. J lost 6 bases, V lost 4 bases, and 5 bases had no gene match. Germline CDR1 reads SGHDT; CDR2 reads YYEEEE. CDR3 coding DNA: TGTGCCAGCAGCCACGGGACAGGGGGCATTCAGCCCCAGCATTTT. Its protein is CASSHGTGGIQPQHF.

The CDR3 is CAWSPSGGPTGELFF. The CDR3 bases are TGTGCCTGGAGTCCCTCGGGGGGCCCCACCGGGGAGCTGTTTTTT. V usage is TRBV30 and J usage is TRBJ2-2; D might be TRBD2 (7 bases). The CDR3 runs to 15 residues. V was cut by 2 bases and J by 4 bases, with 14 bases left in between. The germline CDR1 and CDR2 sequences are GTSNPN and SVGIG (reference sequence).

In nucleotides, the CDR3 is TGTGCCAGTAGTATCCGGGACACCTTTTGGACCTTC. Its protein is CASSIRDTFWTF. The chain uses TRBV19 and TRBJ1-2; TRBD1 might be the D (6 bases). There are 12 residues in the CDR3. Deletions cut 3 bases from V and 14 bases from J, with 16 bases between. Per germline, CDR1 LNHDA and CDR2 SQIVND (reference sequence).

The chain has TRBV10-3 and TRBJ2-3, with TRBD2 matching over 10 bases. CDR3 size: 14 residues. Germline-derived CDR1 and CDR2 are ENHRY and SYGVKD. The junction had 7 bases not matched to a gene; V was cut back by 10 bases and J by 3 bases. CDR3 coding DNA: TGTGCCAGCAGCGGGAGGGCCTTGACAGATACGCAGTATTTT. The encoded protein is CASSGRALTDTQYF.

The chain employs TRBV18 and TRBJ2-3; D remains ambiguous. V lost 8 bases and J lost 4, with 7 bases in between. Germline V lookup: CDR1 KGHSH, CDR2 LQKENI. The CDR3 sequence is 11 residues long. The CDR3, as DNA: TGTGCCAGCCTAGAGGCAGATACGCAGTATTTT. This encodes CASLEADTQYF.

This clone appeared a single time. This rearrangement joins TRBV19 to TRBJ1-6, with TRBD1 as a possible D gene (6 bases). With 3 bases removed from V and 11 bases from J, the gap between germline ends came to 17 bases. The germline CDR1 and CDR2 sequences are LNHDA and SQIVND (reference sequence). The CDR3 runs to 15 residues. Here the CDR3 reads CASSIAGATKAPLHF. The CDR3 nucleotides read TGTGCCAGTAGTATTGCGGGGGCGACGAAGGCACCCCTCCACTTT.